This passage covers 8 T cell receptor beta chains from one sample sequenced in a study of T-cell memory formation after mild COVID-19. A single record per CDR3 protein comes from TCRdb applying MiXCR to the 5' RACE reads. The sample lists under 250,000 distinct CDR3 sequences, around 25% occurring once. The sequencing sample was made of PBMCs or a T cell subset sorted from them (not recorded which). The receptors originated from an adult woman who had mild COVID-19 (a few samples of this study predate the infection). Cell type and time point are not known.

The V gene is TRBV7-2, the J gene TRBJ1-5; D uncertain. The CDR3 runs to 16 residues. Germline CDR1 SGHTA, CDR2 FQGNSA. Trimming cost V 1 base and J 0 bases, with 10 bases left between them. The CDR3 sequence is CASSLGYKYSNQPQHF. CDR3 in DNA: TGTGCCAGCAGCTTAGGTTACAAATATAGCAATCAGCCCCAGCATTTT.

The chain is built from TRBV20-1 and TRBJ2-7, with a weak D call TRBD2 (6 bases). CDR1 DFQATT and CDR2 SNEGSKA come from the germline V gene (reference sequence). The CDR3 covers 13 residues. Trimming stripped 4 bases from V and 2 bases from J, with 12 bases between. CDR3 nucleotide sequence: TGCAGTGCTATGGGCGGGACCACCTACGAGCAGTACTTC. Translation gives CSAMGGTTYEQYF.

In this sample, this clonotype turned up a few times. V gene TRBV11-2 combines with J gene TRBJ2-4, with 9 bases that match TRBD2. This CDR3 has 15 amino acids. CDR1 and CDR2 (germline): SGHAT, FQNNGV. The junction had 4 bases not matched to a gene; V was cut back by 6 bases and J by 1 base. This chain's CDR3 is CASSLAGNAKNIQYF. The CDR3 bases are TGTGCCAGCAGTCTAGCGGGGAATGCCAAAAACATTCAGTACTTC.

V gene TRBV5-1 combines with J gene TRBJ2-1, with D tentatively TRBD2 (6 bases). V lost 3 bases and J lost 2, with 12 bases in between. In germline, CDR1 is SGHRS, CDR2 YFSETQ. This CDR3 comprises 15 residues. CDR3 bases: TGCGCCAGCAGCTATTACGGAGGGGCCTACAATGAGCAGTTCTTC. This codes for CASSYYGGAYNEQFF.

The chain carries TRBV24-1 and TRBJ2-6; 7 bases fit TRBD1. Germline CDR1 KGHDR, CDR2 SFDVKD. The V segment lost 12 bases and the J segment 1 base; nucleotides outside the gene matches: 11. There are 16 residues in the CDR3. The CDR3 spells CAARQGHESGANVLTF. DNA of the CDR3: TGTGCCGCCCGACAGGGCCATGAGTCTGGGGCCAACGTCCTGACTTTC.

This clonotype was observed at least ten times. This rearrangement joins TRBV12-3 or TRBV12-4 to TRBJ2-5; TRBD2 aligns across 15 bases. CDR3 length: 15 amino acids. Trimming removed 4 bases from V and 4 bases from J; junction bases left unmatched: 1. The CDR3 loop reads CASSSGLAGGETQYF. The CDR3 DNA follows: TGTGCCAGCAGTTCGGGACTAGCGGGGGGAGAGACCCAGTACTTC.

In this sample, this clonotype turned up many times. This rearrangement joins TRBV20-1 to TRBJ2-1; 12 nucleotides align to TRBD2. The CDR3 consists of 16 residues. Germline values: CDR1 DFQATT, CDR2 SNEGSKA (reference sequence). J gave up 2 bases and V 0 bases, and 2 bases lay outside the gene matches. CDR3 bases: TGCAGTGCTAGAGAGTCTAGCGGGAGGGCCTACAATGAGCAGTTCTTC. Amino acid sequence: CSARESSGRAYNEQFF.

The V gene is TRBV18, the J gene TRBJ2-7; no clear D. The CDR3 contains 12 residues. Germline values: CDR1 KGHSH, CDR2 LQKENI. V shed 4 bases and J shed 7 bases, with 11 bases lying between them. Here the CDR3 DNA reads TGTGCCAGCTCACTGCCCCCTGCAGAGCAGTACTTC. Protein: CASSLPPAEQYF.